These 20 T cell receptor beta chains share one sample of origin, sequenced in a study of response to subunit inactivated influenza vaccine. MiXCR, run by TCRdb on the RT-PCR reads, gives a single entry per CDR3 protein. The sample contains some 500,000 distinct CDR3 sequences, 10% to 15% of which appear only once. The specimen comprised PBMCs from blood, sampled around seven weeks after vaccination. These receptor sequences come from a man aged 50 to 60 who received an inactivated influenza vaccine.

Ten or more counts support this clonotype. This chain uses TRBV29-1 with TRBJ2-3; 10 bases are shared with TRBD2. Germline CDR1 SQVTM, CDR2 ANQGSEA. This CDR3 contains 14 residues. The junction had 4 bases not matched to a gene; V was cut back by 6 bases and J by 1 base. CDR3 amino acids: CSVSGTSGTDTQYF. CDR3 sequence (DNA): TGCAGCGTCTCCGGGACTAGCGGCACAGATACGCAGTATTTT.

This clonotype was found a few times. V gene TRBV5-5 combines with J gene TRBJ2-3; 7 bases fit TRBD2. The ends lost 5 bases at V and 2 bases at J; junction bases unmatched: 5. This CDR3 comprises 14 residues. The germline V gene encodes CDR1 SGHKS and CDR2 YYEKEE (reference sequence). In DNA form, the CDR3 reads TGTGCCAGCAGTATAGCGGGTCACACAGATACGCAGTATTTT. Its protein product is CASSIAGHTDTQYF.

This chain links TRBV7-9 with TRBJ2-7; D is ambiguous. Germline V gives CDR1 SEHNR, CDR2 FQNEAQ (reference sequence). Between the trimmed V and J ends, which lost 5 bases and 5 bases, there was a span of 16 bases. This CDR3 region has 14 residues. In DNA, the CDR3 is TGTGCCAGCAGCCCCGGGTTTCGACGTGACGAGCAGTACTTC. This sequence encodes CASSPGFRRDEQYF.

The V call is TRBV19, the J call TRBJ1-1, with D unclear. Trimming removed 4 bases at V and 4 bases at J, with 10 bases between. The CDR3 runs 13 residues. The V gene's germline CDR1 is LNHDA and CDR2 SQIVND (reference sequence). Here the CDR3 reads CASSTPWGTEAFF. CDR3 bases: TGTGCCAGTAGTACCCCCTGGGGCACTGAAGCTTTCTTT.

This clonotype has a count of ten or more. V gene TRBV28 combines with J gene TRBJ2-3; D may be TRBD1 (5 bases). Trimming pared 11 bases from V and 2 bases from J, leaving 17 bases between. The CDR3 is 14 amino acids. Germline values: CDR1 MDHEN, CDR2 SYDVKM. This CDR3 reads CAATRTSLTDTQYF. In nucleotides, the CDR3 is TGTGCCGCCACCCGGACAAGCCTCACAGATACGCAGTATTTT.

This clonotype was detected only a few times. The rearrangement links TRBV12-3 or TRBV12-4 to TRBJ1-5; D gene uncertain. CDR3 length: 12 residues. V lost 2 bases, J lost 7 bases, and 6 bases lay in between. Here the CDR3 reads CASSLSSQPQHF. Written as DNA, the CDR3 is TGTGCCAGCAGTTTATCCTCACAGCCCCAGCATTTT.

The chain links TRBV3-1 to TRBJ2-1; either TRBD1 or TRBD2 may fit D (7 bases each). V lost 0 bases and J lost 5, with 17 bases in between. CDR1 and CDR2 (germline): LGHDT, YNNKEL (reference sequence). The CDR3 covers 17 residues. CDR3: CASSQDLGRGGNNEQFF. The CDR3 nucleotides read TGTGCCAGCAGCCAAGATCTTGGCAGGGGGGGAAACAATGAGCAGTTCTTC.

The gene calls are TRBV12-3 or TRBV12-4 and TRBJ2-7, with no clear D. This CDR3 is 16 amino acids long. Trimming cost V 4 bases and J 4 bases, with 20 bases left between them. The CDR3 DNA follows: TGTGCCAGCAGTTCGCAGTCCTCAGGCGGACGTTACGAGCAGTACTTC. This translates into CASSSQSSGGRYEQYF.

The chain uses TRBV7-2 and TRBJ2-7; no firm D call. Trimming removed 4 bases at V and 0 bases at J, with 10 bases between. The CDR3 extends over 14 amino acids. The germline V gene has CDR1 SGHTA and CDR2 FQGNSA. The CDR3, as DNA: TGTGCCAGCAGCTCCAGCTTGGTCTCCTACGAGCAGTACTTC. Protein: CASSSSLVSYEQYF.

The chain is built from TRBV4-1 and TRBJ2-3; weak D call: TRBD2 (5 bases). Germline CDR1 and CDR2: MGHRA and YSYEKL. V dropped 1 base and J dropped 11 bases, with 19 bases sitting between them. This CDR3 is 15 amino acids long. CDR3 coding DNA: TGCGCCAGCAGCCAAGTTACGGCGAGGGTTGAGAAGCAGTATTTT. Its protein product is CASSQVTARVEKQYF.

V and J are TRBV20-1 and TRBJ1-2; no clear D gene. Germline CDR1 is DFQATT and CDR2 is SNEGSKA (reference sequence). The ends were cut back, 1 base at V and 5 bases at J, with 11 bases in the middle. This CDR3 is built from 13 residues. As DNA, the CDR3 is TGCAGTGCTAGAGTCGAGCGGTATTATGGCTACACCTTC. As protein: CSARVERYYGYTF.

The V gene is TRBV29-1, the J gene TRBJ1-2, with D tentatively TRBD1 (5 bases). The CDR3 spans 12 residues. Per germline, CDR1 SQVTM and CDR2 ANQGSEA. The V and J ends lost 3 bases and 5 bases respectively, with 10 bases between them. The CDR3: CSVEGRGYGYTF. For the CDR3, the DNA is TGCAGCGTTGAGGGGCGGGGATATGGCTACACCTTC.

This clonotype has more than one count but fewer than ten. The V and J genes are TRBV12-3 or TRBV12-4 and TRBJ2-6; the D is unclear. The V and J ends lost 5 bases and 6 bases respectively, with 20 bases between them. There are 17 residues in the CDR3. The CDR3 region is CASSTNLALPSANVLTF. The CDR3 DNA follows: TGTGCCAGCAGTACTAATCTCGCACTCCCTTCGGCCAACGTCCTGACTTTC.

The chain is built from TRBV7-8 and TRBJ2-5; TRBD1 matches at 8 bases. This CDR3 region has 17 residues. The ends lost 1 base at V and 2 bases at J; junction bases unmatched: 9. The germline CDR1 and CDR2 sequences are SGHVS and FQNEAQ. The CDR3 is CASSLEGQGATQETQYF. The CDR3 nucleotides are TGTGCCAGCAGCTTAGAAGGTCAGGGGGCCACACAAGAGACCCAGTACTTC.

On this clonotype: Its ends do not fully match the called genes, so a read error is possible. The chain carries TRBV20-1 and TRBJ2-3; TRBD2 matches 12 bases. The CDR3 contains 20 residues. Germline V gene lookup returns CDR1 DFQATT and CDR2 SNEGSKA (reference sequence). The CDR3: CTARSFLAGGPLGGTDTQYF. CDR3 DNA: TGCACTGCTAGATCCTTTCTAGCGGGGGGGCCATTAGGAGGCACAGATACGCAGTATTTT.

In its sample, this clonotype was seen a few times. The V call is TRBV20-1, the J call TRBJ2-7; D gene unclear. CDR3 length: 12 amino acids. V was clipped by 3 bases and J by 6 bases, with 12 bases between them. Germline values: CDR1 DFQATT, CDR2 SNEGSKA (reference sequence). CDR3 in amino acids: CSASQVSGEQYF. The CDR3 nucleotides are TGCAGTGCTAGTCAAGTATCGGGCGAGCAGTACTTC.

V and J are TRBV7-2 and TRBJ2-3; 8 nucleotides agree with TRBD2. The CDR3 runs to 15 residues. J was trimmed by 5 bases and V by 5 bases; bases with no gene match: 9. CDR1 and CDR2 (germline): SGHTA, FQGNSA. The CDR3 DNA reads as TGTGCCAGCAGCGCAAGTAGCGGGGCGCAAGATACGCAGTATTTT. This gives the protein CASSASSGAQDTQYF.

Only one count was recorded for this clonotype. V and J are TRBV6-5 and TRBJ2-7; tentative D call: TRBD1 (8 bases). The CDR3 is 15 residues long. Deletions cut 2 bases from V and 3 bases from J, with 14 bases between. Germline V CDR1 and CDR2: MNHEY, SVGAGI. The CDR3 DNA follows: TGTGCCAGCAGTTACGGCACAGGGGGGGTCTACGAGCAGTACTTC. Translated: CASSYGTGGVYEQYF.

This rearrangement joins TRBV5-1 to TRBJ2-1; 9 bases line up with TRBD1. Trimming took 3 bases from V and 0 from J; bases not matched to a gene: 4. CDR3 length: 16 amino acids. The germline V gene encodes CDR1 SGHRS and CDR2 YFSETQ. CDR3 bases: TGCGCCAGCAGCTGGGGACAGGGCCGCTCCTACAATGAGCAGTTCTTC. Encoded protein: CASSWGQGRSYNEQFF.

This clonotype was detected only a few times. CDR3 sequence reads: CASSQSNTGELFF. CDR3 nucleotide sequence: TGTGCCAGCAGCCAATCGAACACCGGGGAGCTGTTTTTT. The chain is built from TRBV14 and TRBJ2-2; D is unclear. Deletions cut 2 bases from V and 0 bases from J, with 1 base between. CDR3 size: 13 residues. Germline V gene sequence: CDR1 SGHDN, CDR2 FVKESK.